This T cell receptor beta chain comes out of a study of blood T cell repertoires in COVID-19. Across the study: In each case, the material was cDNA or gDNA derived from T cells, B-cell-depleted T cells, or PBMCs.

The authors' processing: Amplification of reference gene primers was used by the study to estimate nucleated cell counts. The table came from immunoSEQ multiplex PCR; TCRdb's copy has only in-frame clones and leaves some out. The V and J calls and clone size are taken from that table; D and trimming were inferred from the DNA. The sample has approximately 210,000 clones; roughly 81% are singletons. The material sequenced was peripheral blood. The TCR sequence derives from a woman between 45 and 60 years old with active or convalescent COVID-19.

CDR3 bases: TGTGCCATCACTCAGGGTGGGAACACCGGGGAGCTGTTTTTT. This translates into CAITQGGNTGELFF. This chain links TRBV10-3 with TRBJ2-2, with a tentative D call TRBD1 (5 bases). This CDR3 contains 14 residues. Germline lookup yields CDR1 ENHRY and CDR2 SYGVKD. With 7 bases removed from V and 1 base from J, the gap between germline ends came to 10 bases.